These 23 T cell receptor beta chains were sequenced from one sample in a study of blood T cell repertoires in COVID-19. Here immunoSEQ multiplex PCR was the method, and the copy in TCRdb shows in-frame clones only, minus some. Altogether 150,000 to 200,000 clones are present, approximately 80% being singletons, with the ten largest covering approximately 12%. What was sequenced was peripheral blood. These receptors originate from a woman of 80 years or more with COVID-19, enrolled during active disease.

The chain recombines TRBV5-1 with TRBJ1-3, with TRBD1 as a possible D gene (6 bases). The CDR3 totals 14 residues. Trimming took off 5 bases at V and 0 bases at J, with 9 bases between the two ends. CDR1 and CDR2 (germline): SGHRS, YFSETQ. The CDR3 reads CASRDSFSGNTIYF. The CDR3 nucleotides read TGCGCCAGCAGGGACAGTTTCTCTGGAAACACCATATATTTT.

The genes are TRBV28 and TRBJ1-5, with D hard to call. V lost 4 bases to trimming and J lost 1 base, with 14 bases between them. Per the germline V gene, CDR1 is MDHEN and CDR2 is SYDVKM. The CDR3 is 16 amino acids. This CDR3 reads CASSSPSGWSNQPQHF. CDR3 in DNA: TGTGCCAGCAGTTCCCCATCAGGTTGGAGCAATCAGCCCCAGCATTTT.

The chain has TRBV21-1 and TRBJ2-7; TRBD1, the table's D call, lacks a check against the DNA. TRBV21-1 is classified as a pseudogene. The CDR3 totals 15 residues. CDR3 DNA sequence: TGTGCCAGCAGCAAACCCGGGACAGCACGGTACGAGCAGTACTTC. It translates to CASSKPGTARYEQYF.

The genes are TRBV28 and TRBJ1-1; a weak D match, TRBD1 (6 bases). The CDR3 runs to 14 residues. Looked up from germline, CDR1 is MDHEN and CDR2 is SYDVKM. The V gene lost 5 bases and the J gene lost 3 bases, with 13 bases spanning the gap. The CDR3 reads CASSAPQGHTEAFF. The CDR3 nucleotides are TGTGCCAGCAGTGCGCCTCAGGGGCACACTGAAGCTTTCTTT.

Here the CDR3 reads CASSQDSGGLPYGYTF. The CDR3 DNA reads as TGCGCCAGCAGCCAAGATAGTGGGGGCCTCCCGTATGGCTACACCTTC. V gene TRBV4-3 combines with J gene TRBJ1-2, with D maybe TRBD1 (6 bases). The CDR3 is 16 residues long. The V gene lost 0 bases and the J gene lost 5 bases, with 16 bases spanning the gap. The germline gives CDR1 LGHNA, CDR2 YSLEER.

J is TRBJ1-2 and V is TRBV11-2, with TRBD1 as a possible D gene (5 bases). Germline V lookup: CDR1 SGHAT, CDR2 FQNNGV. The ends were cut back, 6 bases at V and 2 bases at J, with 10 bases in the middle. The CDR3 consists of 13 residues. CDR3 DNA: TGTGCCAGCAGTCGACAGTTGAACTATGGCTACACCTTC. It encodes CASSRQLNYGYTF.

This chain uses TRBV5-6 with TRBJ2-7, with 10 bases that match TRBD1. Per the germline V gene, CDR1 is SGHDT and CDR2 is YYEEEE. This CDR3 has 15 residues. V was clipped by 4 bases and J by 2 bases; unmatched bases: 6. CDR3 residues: CASSPGTGAAYEQYF. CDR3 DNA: TGTGCCAGCAGCCCAGGGACAGGGGCGGCCTACGAGCAGTACTTC.

The CDR3: CASSEQVQGARTPLHF. CDR3 in DNA: TGTGCCAGCAGCGAACAGGTACAGGGGGCCAGAACACCCCTCCACTTT. The chain recombines TRBV2 with TRBJ1-6; 9 bases align to TRBD1. CDR3 length: 16 amino acids. V was pared by 6 bases and J by 11 bases, with 14 bases of the junction left unmatched. Germline CDR1 is SNHLY and CDR2 is FYNNEI.

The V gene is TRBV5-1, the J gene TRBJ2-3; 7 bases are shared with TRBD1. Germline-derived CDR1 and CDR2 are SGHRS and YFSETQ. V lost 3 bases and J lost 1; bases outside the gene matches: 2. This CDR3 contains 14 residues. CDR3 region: CASSYGQGTDTQYF. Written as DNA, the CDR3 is TGCGCCAGCAGCTACGGACAGGGCACAGATACGCAGTATTTT.

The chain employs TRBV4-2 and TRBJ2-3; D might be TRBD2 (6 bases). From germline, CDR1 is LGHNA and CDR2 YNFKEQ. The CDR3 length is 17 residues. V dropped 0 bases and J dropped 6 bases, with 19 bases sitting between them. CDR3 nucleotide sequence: TGTGCCAGCAGCCAAGAAGAAGCCTGGACGGGGAGGGATACGCAGTATTTT. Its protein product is CASSQEEAWTGRDTQYF.

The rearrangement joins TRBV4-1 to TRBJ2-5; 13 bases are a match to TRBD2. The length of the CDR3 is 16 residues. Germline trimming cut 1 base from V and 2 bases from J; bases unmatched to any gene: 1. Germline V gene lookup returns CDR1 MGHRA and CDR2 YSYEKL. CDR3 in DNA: TGCGCCAGCAGCCAAGGACTAGCGGGGGGTCAAGAGACCCAGTACTTC. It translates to CASSQGLAGGQETQYF.

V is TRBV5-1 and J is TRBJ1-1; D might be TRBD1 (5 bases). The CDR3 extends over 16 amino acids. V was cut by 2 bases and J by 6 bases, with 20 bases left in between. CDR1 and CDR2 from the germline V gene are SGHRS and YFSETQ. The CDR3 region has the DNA TGCGCCAGCAGCTTTGGGGGGTGGTCGGTTCTCGCTGAAGCTTTCTTT. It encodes CASSFGGWSVLAEAFF.

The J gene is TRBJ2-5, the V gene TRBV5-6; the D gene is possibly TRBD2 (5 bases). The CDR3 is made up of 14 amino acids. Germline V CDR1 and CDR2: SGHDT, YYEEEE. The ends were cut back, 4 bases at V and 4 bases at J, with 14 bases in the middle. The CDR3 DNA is TGTGCCAGCAGCCTCGTGATGGCGGGAGAGACCCAGTACTTC. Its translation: CASSLVMAGETQYF.

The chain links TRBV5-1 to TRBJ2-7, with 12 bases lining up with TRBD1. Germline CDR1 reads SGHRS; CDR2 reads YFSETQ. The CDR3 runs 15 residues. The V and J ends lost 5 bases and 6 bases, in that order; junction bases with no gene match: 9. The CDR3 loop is CASSATGTGGAEQYF. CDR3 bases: TGCGCCAGCAGTGCTACCGGGACAGGGGGCGCCGAGCAGTACTTC. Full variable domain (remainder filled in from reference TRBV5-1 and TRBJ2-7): KAGVTQTPRYLIKTRGQQVTLSCSPISGHRSVSWYQQTPGQGLQFLFEYFSETQRNKGNFPGRFSGRQFSNSRSEMNVSTLELGDSALYLCASSATGTGGAEQYFGPGTRLTVT.

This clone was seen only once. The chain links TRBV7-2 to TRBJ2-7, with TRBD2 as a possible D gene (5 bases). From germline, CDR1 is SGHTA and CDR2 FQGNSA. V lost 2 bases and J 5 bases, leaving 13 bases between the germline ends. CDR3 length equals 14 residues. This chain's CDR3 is CASSLMTILDEQYF. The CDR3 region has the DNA TGTGCCAGCAGCTTAATGACAATACTAGACGAGCAGTACTTC.

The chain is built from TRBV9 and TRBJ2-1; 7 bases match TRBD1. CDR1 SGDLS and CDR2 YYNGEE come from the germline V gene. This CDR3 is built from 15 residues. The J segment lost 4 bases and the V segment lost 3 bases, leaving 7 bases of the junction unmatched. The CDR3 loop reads CASSDGGQSYNEQFF. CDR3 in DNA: TGTGCCAGCAGCGATGGGGGACAGTCTTACAATGAGCAGTTCTTC.

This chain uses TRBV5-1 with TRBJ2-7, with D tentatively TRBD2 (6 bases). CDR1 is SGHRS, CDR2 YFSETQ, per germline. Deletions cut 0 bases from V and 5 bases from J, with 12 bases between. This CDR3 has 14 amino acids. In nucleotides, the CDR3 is TGCGCCAGCAGCTTGGACGGGAGTGGCGACGAGCAGTACTTC. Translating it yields CASSLDGSGDEQYF.

The CDR3 nucleotides read TGTGCCAGCAGCTGGCAACAGGGGGCTGGGGCTTTCTTT. As protein: CASSWQQGAGAFF. The gene calls are TRBV11-1 and TRBJ1-1; TRBD1 matches 9 bases. Trimming at V came to 4 bases and at J to 11 bases, leaving 8 bases not matched to a gene. From germline, CDR1 is SGHAT and CDR2 FQDESV (reference sequence). This CDR3 is 13 amino acids long.

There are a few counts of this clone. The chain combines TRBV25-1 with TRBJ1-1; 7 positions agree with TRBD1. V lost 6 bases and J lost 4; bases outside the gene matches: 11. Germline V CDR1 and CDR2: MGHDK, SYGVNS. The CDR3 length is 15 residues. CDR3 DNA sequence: TGTGCCAGCAGCGCCCTCCGACAGGGCAGCACTGAAGCTTTCTTT. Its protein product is CASSALRQGSTEAFF.

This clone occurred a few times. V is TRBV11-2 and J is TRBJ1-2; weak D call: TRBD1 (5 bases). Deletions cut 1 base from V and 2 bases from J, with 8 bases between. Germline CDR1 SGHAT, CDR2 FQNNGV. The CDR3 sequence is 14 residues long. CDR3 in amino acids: CASSLVGGNYGYTF. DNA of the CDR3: TGTGCCAGCAGCTTAGTGGGGGGGAACTATGGCTACACCTTC.

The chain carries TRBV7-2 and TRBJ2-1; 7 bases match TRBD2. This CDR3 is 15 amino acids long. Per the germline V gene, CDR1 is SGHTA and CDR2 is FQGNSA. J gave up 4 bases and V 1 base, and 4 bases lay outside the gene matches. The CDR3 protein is CASSLDTGGYNEQFF. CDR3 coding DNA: TGTGCCAGCAGCTTAGACACGGGAGGATACAATGAGCAGTTCTTC.

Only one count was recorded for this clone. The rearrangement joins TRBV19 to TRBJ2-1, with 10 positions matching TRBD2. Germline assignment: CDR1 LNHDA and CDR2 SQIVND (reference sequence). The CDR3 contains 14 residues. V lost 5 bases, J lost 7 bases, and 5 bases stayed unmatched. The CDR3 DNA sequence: TGTGCCAGTAGTTTGGGACTAGCGCGGAATGAGCAGTTCTTC. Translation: CASSLGLARNEQFF.

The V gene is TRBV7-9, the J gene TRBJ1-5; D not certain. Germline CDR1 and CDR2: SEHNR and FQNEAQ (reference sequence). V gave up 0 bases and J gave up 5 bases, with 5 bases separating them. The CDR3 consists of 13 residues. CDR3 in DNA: TGTGCCAGCAGCTTAGCGAGGGATCAGCCCCAGCATTTT. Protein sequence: CASSLARDQPQHF.